Sequencing of this TCR beta chain was carried out in a study of blood T cell repertoires in COVID-19. In the original analysis: By means of reference gene primer amplification, nucleated cell counts were estimated. Profiled with immunoSEQ multiplex PCR; TCRdb holds only in-frame clones, not every one. V, J and clone size were drawn from that table, and D and trimming were deduced from the DNA. Here the sample spans some 37,000 clones, over 70% being singletons. Trimming took off 4 bases at V and 1 base at J, with 19 bases between the two ends. This CDR3 has 16 amino acids. The germline gives CDR1 SQVTM, CDR2 ANQGSEA.

Sequenced sample: peripheral blood. The J gene is TRBJ2-5, the V gene TRBV29-1; D may be TRBD1 (5 bases). The source is a woman aged 70-85 years with acute or convalescent COVID-19. In DNA form, the CDR3 reads TGCAGCGTTGGGACCCCTTTACGCCAGGGCCAAGAGACCCAGTACTTC. Translated: CSVGTPLRQGQETQYF.